These 11 T cell receptor beta chains were all obtained from the same sample, sequenced in a study of cytomegalovirus exposure and HLA in healthy donors. The PCR ran on 60 Vbeta and 13 Jbeta primers. Sequencing used immunoSEQ multiplex PCR; TCRdb keeps in-frame clones, though not all of them. The data contain 200,000 to 250,000 clones, 75% to 90% of them singletons. Sequences were obtained from PBMCs. The receptors derive from a boy between 2 and 15 years old in good health and CMV-seronegative.

The DNA of the CDR3 is TGTGCCAGCTCACCACGGACAGGGGGCGAGAAACTGTTTTTT. This gives the protein CASSPRTGGEKLFF. The rearrangement links TRBV18 to TRBJ1-4; TRBD1 agrees at 11 bases. J lost 11 bases, V lost 1 base, and 3 bases had no gene match. The CDR3 is made up of 14 amino acids. Germline values: CDR1 KGHSH, CDR2 LQKENI.

The chain employs TRBV27 and TRBJ1-6; 7 bases agree with TRBD1. The junction had 8 bases not matched to a gene; V was cut back by 6 bases and J by 6 bases. The CDR3 sequence is 15 residues long. Germline V gene sequence: CDR1 MNHEY, CDR2 SMNVEV (reference sequence). The CDR3 is CASSQTGEPNSPLHF. CDR3 DNA: TGTGCCAGCAGCCAAACAGGGGAACCTAATTCACCCCTCCACTTT.

The rearrangement links TRBV27 to TRBJ2-7, with 7 nucleotides matching TRBD1. This CDR3 has 14 residues. V trimming: 6 bases; J trimming: 5 bases; junction bases outside the gene matches: 10. Germline assignment: CDR1 MNHEY and CDR2 SMNVEV (reference sequence). The CDR3 spells CASSSSATGNEQYF. In DNA form, the CDR3 reads TGTGCCAGCAGCTCCTCGGCGACAGGGAACGAGCAGTACTTC.

The chain uses TRBV6-1 and TRBJ2-7, with D hard to call. There are 12 residues in the CDR3. Germline V gene data show CDR1 as MNHNS and CDR2 as SASEGT. The V end lost 4 bases, the J end lost 4 bases, and 8 bases lay between the germline ends. CDR3 sequence (DNA): TGTGCCAGCAGTGCCCTCTTTTACGAGCAGTACTTC. It codes for CASSALFYEQYF.

The chain is built from TRBV2 and TRBJ1-6; TRBD1 matches 9 bases. Unmatched junction bases numbered 8, after V lost 1 base and J lost 7 bases. The CDR3 is 17 residues long. Germline V lookup: CDR1 SNHLY, CDR2 FYNNEI. The CDR3 sequence: CASSEDGTGRVNSPLHF. The CDR3 DNA sequence: TGTGCCAGCAGTGAAGATGGGACAGGGAGGGTGAATTCACCCCTCCACTTT.

V gene TRBV5-1 combines with J gene TRBJ2-7; 9 positions match TRBD2. V gave up 4 bases and J gave up 2 bases; unmatched junction bases: 7. CDR1 is SGHRS and CDR2 is YFSETQ in the germline V gene. This CDR3 comprises 15 residues. CDR3 loop: CASSPETSGPYEQYF. Written as DNA, the CDR3 is TGCGCCAGCAGCCCTGAGACTAGCGGCCCCTACGAGCAGTACTTC.

This clone was observed a few times. V is TRBV2 and J is TRBJ2-7; TRBD2 matches 7 bases. V lost 5 bases, J lost 0 bases, and 7 bases stayed unmatched. This CDR3 has 15 amino acids. CDR1 is SNHLY and CDR2 is FYNNEI in the germline V gene. CDR3 sequence (DNA): TGTGCCAGCAGTTTGACTAGCTCCTTCTCCTACGAGCAGTACTTC. Encoded protein: CASSLTSSFSYEQYF.

The chain recombines TRBV11-3 with TRBJ2-7, with 9 bases lining up with TRBD2. The germline CDR1 and CDR2 sequences are SGHNT and YENEEA. This CDR3 spans 16 amino acids. V trimming: 6 bases; J trimming: 5 bases; junction bases outside the gene matches: 14. The CDR3, as DNA: TGTGCCAGCAGTCGCGGCCGGGCTAGCGGGGAGGACGAGCAGTACTTC. Encoded protein: CASSRGRASGEDEQYF.

The chain uses TRBV2 and TRBJ2-7; tentative D call: TRBD2 (6 bases). Deletions cut 6 bases from V and 7 bases from J, with 13 bases between. CDR3 size: 12 residues. Germline loops: CDR1 SNHLY, CDR2 FYNNEI. This CDR3 reads CASSPGLPEQYF. The CDR3 bases are TGTGCCAGCAGCCCGGGACTCCCGGAGCAGTACTTC.

This clone was recorded once. This sequence joins TRBV7-9 and TRBJ2-5, with D possibly being TRBD2 (5 bases). Germline lookup yields CDR1 SEHNR and CDR2 FQNEAQ (reference sequence). The germline V and J ends were trimmed by 5 bases and 5 bases, with 9 bases remaining between them. The length of the CDR3 is 12 residues. CDR3 sequence (DNA): TGTGCCAGCAGCCCGCCTAGCGAGACCCAGTACTTC. This sequence encodes CASSPPSETQYF.

This CDR3 is CASRKTGGSNYEQYF. The DNA for the CDR3 is TGTGCCAGTAGGAAGACGGGGGGGTCTAACTACGAGCAGTACTTC. This chain joins TRBV19 and TRBJ2-7; 8 nucleotides match TRBD2. The CDR3 length is 15 residues. V dropped 6 bases and J dropped 3; count of bases not matched to a gene: 10. Looked up from germline, CDR1 is LNHDA and CDR2 is SQIVND (reference sequence).